This T cell receptor (beta chain) was sequenced during a study of Ad26.COV2.S vaccination and SARS-CoV-2 variants. Overall study: Ad26.COV2.S shots went into the muscle once or twice, 56 days apart.

The table came from immunoSEQ multiplex PCR; TCRdb's copy has only in-frame clones and leaves some out. Here the sample spans some 480,000 clones, approximately 88% being singletons. As for treatment: about 20 received Ad26.COV2.S at low or high dose, single or two shots; five or six received placebo; per-sample allocation not given. Following the first vaccine or placebo injection, samples were taken on day 63. Boston supplied an adult donor aged 18-55 years. As its vector, the vaccine had Ad26, which expressed Wuhan-strain SARS-CoV-2 spike. Per germline, CDR1 LNHDA and CDR2 SQIVND (reference sequence). The CDR3 contains 15 residues. V trimming: 1 base; J trimming: 3 bases; junction bases outside the gene matches: 6.

This specimen was peripheral blood, taken in a trial of Ad26.COV2.S vaccine versus placebo. This TCR was sampled from a person aged 18 to 65 who received the Ad26.COV2.S COVID-19 vaccine or a placebo. The rearrangement uses TRBV19 and TRBJ2-7, with 7 bases fitting TRBD2. The CDR3 sequence: CASSIAPGLDYEQYF. In nucleotides, the CDR3 is TGTGCCAGTAGTATAGCACCCGGACTAGACTACGAGCAGTACTTC.